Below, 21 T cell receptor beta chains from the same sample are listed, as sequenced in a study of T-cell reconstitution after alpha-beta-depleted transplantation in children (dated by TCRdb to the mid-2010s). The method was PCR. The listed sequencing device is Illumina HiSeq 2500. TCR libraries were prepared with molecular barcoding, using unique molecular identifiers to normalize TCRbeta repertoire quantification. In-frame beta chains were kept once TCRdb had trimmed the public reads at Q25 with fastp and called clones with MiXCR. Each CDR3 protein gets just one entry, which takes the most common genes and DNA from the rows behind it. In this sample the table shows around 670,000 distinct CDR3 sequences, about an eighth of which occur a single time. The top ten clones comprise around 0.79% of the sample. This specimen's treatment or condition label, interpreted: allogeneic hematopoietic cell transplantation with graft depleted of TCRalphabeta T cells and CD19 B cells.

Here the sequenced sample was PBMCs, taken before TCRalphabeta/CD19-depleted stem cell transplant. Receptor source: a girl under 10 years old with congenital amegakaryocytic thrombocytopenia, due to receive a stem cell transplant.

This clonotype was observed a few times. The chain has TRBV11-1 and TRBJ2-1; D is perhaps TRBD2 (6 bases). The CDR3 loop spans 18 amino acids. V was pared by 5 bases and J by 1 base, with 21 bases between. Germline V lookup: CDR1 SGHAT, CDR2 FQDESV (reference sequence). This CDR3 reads CASSPQPSGGKSYNEQFF. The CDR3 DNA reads TGTGCCAGCAGCCCACAACCCAGTGGAGGGAAGTCCTACAATGAGCAGTTCTTC.

This CDR3 is CASSSTAGGGTSSWHEQFF. In DNA form, the CDR3 reads TGTGCCAGCAGTTCGACCGCCGGCGGGGGGACTAGCTCTTGGCATGAGCAGTTCTTC. The chain carries TRBV27 and TRBJ2-1; 9 bases align to TRBD2. Germline CDR1 is MNHEY and CDR2 is SMNVEV (reference sequence). J was trimmed by 8 bases and V by 4 bases; bases with no gene match: 21. The CDR3 is 19 residues long.

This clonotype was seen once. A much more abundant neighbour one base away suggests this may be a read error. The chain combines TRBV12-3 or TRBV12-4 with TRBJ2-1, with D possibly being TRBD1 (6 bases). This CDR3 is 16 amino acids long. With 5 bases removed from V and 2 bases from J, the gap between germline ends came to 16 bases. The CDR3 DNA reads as TGTGCCAGCAGTCCCCACCTGACAGGTCCCTACAATGAGCAGTTCTTC. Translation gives CASSPHLTGPYNEQFF.

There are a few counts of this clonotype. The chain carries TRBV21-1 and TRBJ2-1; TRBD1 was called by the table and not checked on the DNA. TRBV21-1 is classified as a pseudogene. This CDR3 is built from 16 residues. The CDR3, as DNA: TGTGCCAGCACCCACACCCCGAGGGGAGCGGAGGATGAGCAGTTCTTC. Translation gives CASTHTPRGAEDEQFF.

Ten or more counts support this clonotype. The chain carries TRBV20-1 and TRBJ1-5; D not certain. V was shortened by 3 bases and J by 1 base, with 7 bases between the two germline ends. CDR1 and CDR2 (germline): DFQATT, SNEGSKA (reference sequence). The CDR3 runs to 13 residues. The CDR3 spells CSASLASNQPQHF. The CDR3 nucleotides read TGCAGTGCTAGTTTGGCCAGCAATCAGCCCCAGCATTTT.

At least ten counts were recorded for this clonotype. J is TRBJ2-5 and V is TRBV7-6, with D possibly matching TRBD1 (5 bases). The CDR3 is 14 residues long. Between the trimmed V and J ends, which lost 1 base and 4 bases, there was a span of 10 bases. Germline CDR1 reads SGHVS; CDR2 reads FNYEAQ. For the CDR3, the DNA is TGTGCCAGCAGCTTAGTAGCAGGGTCAGAGACCCAGTACTTC. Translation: CASSLVAGSETQYF.

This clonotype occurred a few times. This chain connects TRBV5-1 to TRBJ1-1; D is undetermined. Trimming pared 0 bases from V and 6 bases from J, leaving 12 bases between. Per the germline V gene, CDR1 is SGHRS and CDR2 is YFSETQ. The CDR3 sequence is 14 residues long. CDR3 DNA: TGCGCCAGCAGCTTGGGCATCATTGGGCCTGAAGCTTTCTTT. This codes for CASSLGIIGPEAFF.

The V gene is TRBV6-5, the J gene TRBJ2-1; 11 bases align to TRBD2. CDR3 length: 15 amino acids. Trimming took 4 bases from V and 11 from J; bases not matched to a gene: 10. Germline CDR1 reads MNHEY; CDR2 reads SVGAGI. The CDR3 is CASSSLLAGGNKQFF. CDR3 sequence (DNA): TGTGCCAGCAGTTCTTTGCTAGCGGGAGGAAATAAGCAGTTCTTC.

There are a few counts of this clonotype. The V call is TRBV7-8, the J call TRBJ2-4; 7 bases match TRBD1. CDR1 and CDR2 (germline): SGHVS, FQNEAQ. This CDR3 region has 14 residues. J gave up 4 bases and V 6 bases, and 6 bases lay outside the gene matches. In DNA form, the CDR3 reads TGTGCCAGCAGTCACCGACAGGGAAAAAACATTCAGTACTTC. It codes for CASSHRQGKNIQYF.

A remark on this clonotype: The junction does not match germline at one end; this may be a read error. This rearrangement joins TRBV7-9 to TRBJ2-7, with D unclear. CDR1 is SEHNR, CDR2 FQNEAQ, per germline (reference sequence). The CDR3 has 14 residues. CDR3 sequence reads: CASNLVPRTYEQYF. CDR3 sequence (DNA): TGTGCCAGCAACTTAGTCCCCAGGACCTACGAGCAGTACTTC.

As DNA, the CDR3 is TGCAGTGCTAGAAGGGTAGTGGGGGGCTACACCTTC. This translates into CSARRVVGGYTF. This chain uses TRBV20-1 with TRBJ1-2; D unresolved. Germline lookup yields CDR1 DFQATT and CDR2 SNEGSKA (reference sequence). Deletions cut 2 bases from V and 8 bases from J, with 12 bases between. The CDR3 is 12 residues long.

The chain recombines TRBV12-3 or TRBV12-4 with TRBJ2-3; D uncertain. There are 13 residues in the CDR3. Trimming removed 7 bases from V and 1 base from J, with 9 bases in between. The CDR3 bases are TGTGCCAGCACCGGGCTCCGCACAGATACGCAGTATTTT. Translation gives CASTGLRTDTQYF.

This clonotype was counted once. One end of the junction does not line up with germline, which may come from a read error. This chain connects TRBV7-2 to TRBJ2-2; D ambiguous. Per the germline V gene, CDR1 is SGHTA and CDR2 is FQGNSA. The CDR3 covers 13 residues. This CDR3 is CGSSFRGSGELFF. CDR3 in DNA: TGTGGCAGCAGCTTTCGTGGTTCCGGGGAGCTGTTTTTT.

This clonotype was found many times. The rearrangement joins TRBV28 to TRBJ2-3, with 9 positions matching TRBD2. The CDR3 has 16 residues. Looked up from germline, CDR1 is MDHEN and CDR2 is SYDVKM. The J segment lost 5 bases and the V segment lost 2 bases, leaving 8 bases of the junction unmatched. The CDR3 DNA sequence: TGTGCCAGCAGTTTACCGGTAGCGGGAGCAGGAGATACGCAGTATTTT. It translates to CASSLPVAGAGDTQYF.

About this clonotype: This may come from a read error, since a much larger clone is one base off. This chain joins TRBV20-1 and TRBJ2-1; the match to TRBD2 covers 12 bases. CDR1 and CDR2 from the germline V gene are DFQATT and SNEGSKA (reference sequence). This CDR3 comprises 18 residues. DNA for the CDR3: TGCAGTTCTAGAGATCACGCGACTAGCGGGAGTGGGTTGGCTGAGCAGTTCTTC. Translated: CSSRDHATSGSGLAEQFF.

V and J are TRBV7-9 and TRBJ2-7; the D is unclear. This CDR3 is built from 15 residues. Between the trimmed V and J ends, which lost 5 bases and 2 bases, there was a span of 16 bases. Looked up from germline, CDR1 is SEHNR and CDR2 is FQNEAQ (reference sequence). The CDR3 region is CASSPRQRDTYEQYF. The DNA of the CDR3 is TGTGCCAGCAGCCCTAGGCAACGCGATACCTACGAGCAGTACTTC.

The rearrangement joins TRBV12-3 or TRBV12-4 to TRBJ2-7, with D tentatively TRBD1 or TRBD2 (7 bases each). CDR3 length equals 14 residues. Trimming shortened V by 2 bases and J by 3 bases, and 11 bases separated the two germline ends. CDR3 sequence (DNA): TGTGCCAGCAGTTTATTCAGGGGGGGCTACGAGCAGTACTTC. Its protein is CASSLFRGGYEQYF.

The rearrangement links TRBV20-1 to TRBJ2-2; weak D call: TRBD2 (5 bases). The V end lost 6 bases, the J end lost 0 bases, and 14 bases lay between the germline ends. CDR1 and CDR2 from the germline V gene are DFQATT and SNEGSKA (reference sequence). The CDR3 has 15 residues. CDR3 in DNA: TGCAGTGCGAACGGAGGAATAACGAACACCGGGGAGCTGTTTTTT. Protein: CSANGGITNTGELFF.

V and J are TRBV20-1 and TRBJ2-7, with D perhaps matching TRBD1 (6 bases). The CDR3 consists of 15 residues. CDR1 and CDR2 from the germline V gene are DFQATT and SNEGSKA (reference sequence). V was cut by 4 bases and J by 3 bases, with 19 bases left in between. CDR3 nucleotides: TGCAGTGCTACTCGGTCGACAGGACCGCTCTACGAGCAGTACTTC. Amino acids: CSATRSTGPLYEQYF.

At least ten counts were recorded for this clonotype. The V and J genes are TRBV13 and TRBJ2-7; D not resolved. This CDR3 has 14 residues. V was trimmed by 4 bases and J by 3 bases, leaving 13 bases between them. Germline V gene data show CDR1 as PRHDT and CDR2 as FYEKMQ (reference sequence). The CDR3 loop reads CASSSRARFYEQYF. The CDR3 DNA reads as TGTGCCAGCAGCTCGCGCGCGCGGTTCTACGAGCAGTACTTC.

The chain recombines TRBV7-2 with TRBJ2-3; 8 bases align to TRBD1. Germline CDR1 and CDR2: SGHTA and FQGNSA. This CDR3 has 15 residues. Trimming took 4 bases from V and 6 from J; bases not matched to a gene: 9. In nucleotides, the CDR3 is TGTGCCAGCAGCTCCAGGACAGGGTCCCACGATACGCAGTATTTT. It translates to CASSSRTGSHDTQYF.